This T cell receptor (beta chain) emerged from a study of T-cell reconstitution after alpha-beta-depleted transplantation in children (dated by TCRdb to about 2016). Regarding the complete study: The study quantitatively tracked T-cell immune reconstitution after TCRalphabeta/CD19-depleted allogeneic hematopoietic cell transplantation in children using TCR repertoire profiling.

From a lookup of the germline V gene, CDR1 and CDR2 are KGHSH and LQKENI. The CDR3 holds 16 amino acids from the cysteine to the phenylalanine. Of all the DNA, just the CDR3 is kept, 48 bases in frame from base 1. Trimming at the junction amounts to 0 bases on V and 4 bases on J, and the germline ends lie 12 bases apart. Receptors were amplified or captured by PCR. TCRdb lists the instrument as Illumina HiSeq 2500. TCR libraries were prepared with molecular barcoding, using unique molecular identifiers to normalize TCRbeta repertoire quantification. TCRdb trimmed public reads at Q25 via fastp, called clones via MiXCR and kept in-frame beta chains. Identical CDR3 protein sequences are pooled into one entry, listed with their most common genes and DNA. A total of 350,000 to 400,000 distinct CDR3 sequences appear in this sample, about an eighth of them only once. Of the sample, over 3.5% falls within the top ten clones.

This clonotype occurred many times. Its antigen specificity is not known. There are no base qualities to consult, and no much larger clone falls within one base. The rearranged chain carries TRBV18 and TRBJ2-2; no D gene call is confident. Specimen: PBMCs, collected from the stem cell graft. The TCR comes from a human donor who donated a stem cell graft to a child with Fanconi anemia. At the DNA level, the sequence is TGTGCCAGCTCACCACCGGGCACACAACGCACCGGGGAGCTGTTTTTT. Its protein reads: CASSPPGTQRTGELFF.